One sample yielded the 16 T cell receptor beta chains listed below, sequenced in a study of T cells after yellow fever vaccination. Via MiXCR, TCRdb re-called the 5' RACE reads, giving one row per CDR3 protein. The sample has 620,000 or so distinct CDR3 sequences; roughly a sixth are singletons. The input for sequencing was PBMCs, taken around 5 days after the first yellow fever vaccination. These TCRs come from a man aged 18-30 years who received the YFV17D yellow fever vaccine.

The CDR3 coding sequence is TGTGCCAGCAGAGATCCGGGACAGGGGGCAGATACGCAGTATTTT. Encoded protein: CASRDPGQGADTQYF. V usage is TRBV28 and J usage is TRBJ2-3, with 11 nucleotides matching TRBD1. CDR3 length: 15 residues. J gave up 4 bases and V 6 bases, and 6 bases lay outside the gene matches. The germline V gene encodes CDR1 MDHEN and CDR2 SYDVKM.

This clonotype has ten or more counts. The chain recombines TRBV9 with TRBJ2-1; 9 positions match TRBD2. CDR3 length equals 15 residues. V was pared by 1 base and J by 6 bases, with 5 bases of the junction left unmatched. Germline CDR1 reads SGDLS; CDR2 reads YYNGEE. The CDR3 bases are TGTGCCAGCAGCGTAACGGCGGGGGGGTTCAATGAGCAGTTCTTC. It translates to CASSVTAGGFNEQFF.

Written as DNA, the CDR3 is TGTGCCAGCACACAGGGGCAGGATCAGCCCCAGCATTTT. Protein: CASTQGQDQPQHF. The chain employs TRBV6-6 and TRBJ1-5, with TRBD1 matching over 7 bases. Germline trimming cut 7 bases from V and 5 bases from J; bases unmatched to any gene: 5. CDR3 length: 13 amino acids. Germline V CDR1 and CDR2: MNHNY, SVGAGI (reference sequence).

This clonotype has more than one count but fewer than ten. CDR3 sequence (DNA): TGTGCCAGCAGTTTTCAGGGGATTGAAGCTTTCTTT. Translated: CASSFQGIEAFF. The chain recombines TRBV28 with TRBJ1-1; possible D gene TRBD1, 6 bases. V was pared by 3 bases and J by 7 bases, with 9 bases between. The CDR3 consists of 12 residues. Germline loops: CDR1 MDHEN, CDR2 SYDVKM.

Only a few counts were recorded for this clonotype. J is TRBJ1-1 and V is TRBV5-1, with 9 bases that match TRBD1. CDR3 length: 15 amino acids. V lost 3 bases and J lost 6; bases outside the gene matches: 9. From germline, CDR1 is SGHRS and CDR2 YFSETQ. The CDR3 sequence: CASSWSGTGPPEAFF. The CDR3 coding sequence is TGCGCCAGCAGCTGGTCCGGGACAGGGCCTCCTGAAGCTTTCTTT. Based on the CDR3 plus reference TRBV5-1 and TRBJ1-1, the full variable domain is KAGVTQTPRYLIKTRGQQVTLSCSPISGHRSVSWYQQTPGQGLQFLFEYFSETQRNKGNFPGRFSGRQFSNSRSEMNVSTLELGDSALYLCASSWSGTGPPEAFFGQGTRLTVV.

This clonotype came up a few times. The rearrangement links TRBV9 to TRBJ1-1; D not certain. CDR1 is SGDLS and CDR2 is YYNGEE in the germline V gene. This CDR3 spans 14 amino acids. V lost 5 bases, J lost 0 bases, and 11 bases lay in between. The CDR3 reads CASRRGGMNTEAFF. CDR3 bases: TGTGCCAGCAGAAGAGGAGGGATGAACACTGAAGCTTTCTTT.

The V gene is TRBV5-1, the J gene TRBJ1-3; tentative D call: TRBD1 (6 bases). The CDR3 totals 16 residues. With 4 bases removed from V and 2 bases from J, the gap between germline ends came to 16 bases. Germline CDR1 and CDR2: SGHRS and YFSETQ. The CDR3 nucleotides read TGCGCCAGCAGCGAATCAACAGGGACGCCTGGAAACACCATATATTTT. This encodes CASSESTGTPGNTIYF.

The chain is built from TRBV10-2 and TRBJ2-1, with D tentatively TRBD2 (5 bases). The CDR3 is made up of 14 amino acids. V lost 7 bases to trimming and J lost 4 bases, with 14 bases between them. CDR1 and CDR2 from the germline V gene are WSHSY and SAAADI. The CDR3 sequence is CASNPGVSYNEQFF. As DNA, the CDR3 is TGCGCCAGCAATCCCGGGGTTTCTTACAATGAGCAGTTCTTC.

V gene TRBV7-6 combines with J gene TRBJ2-7; unclear D gene. Germline CDR1 is SGHVS and CDR2 is FNYEAQ. Trimming stripped 5 bases from V and 5 bases from J, with 16 bases between. CDR3 length: 14 residues. The CDR3 region is CASSPEPVTNEQYF. CDR3 nucleotides: TGTGCCAGCAGCCCGGAGCCAGTCACTAACGAGCAGTACTTC.

The V call is TRBV6-5, the J call TRBJ2-1; D possibly corresponds to TRBD1 (5 bases). The CDR3 has 15 amino acids. Deletions cut 3 bases from V and 2 bases from J, with 11 bases between. Germline V CDR1 and CDR2: MNHEY, SVGAGI. This CDR3 is CASSYGGAAYNEQFF. CDR3 nucleotide sequence: TGTGCCAGCAGTTATGGTGGGGCCGCCTACAATGAGCAGTTCTTC.

This clonotype was seen ten or more times. The V call is TRBV5-1, the J call TRBJ1-2, with TRBD1 matching over 8 bases. V gave up 0 bases and J gave up 13 bases; unmatched junction bases: 5. Germline lookup yields CDR1 SGHRS and CDR2 YFSETQ. This CDR3 is built from 12 residues. The CDR3 spells CASSLDQGASTF. The DNA of the CDR3 is TGCGCCAGCAGCTTGGACCAGGGGGCCAGCACCTTC. The complete variable domain, with remaining parts taken from reference TRBV5-1 and TRBJ1-2, reads KAGVTQTPRYLIKTRGQQVTLSCSPISGHRSVSWYQQTPGQGLQFLFEYFSETQRNKGNFPGRFSGRQFSNSRSEMNVSTLELGDSALYLCASSLDQGASTFGSGTRLTVV.

The chain couples TRBV12-3 or TRBV12-4 to TRBJ1-1; no definite D call. The CDR3 runs to 13 residues. V dropped 1 base and J dropped 7 bases, with 10 bases sitting between them. DNA for the CDR3: TGTGCCAGCAGTTTAGAAGTAGCAGGTGAAGCTTTCTTT. It translates to CASSLEVAGEAFF.

This chain links TRBV4-2 with TRBJ1-2; no clear D gene. The V gene's germline CDR1 is LGHNA and CDR2 YNFKEQ. V was cut by 0 bases and J by 7 bases, with 15 bases left in between. The length of the CDR3 is 15 residues. The CDR3 spells CASSQETAQYRGYTF. In DNA, the CDR3 is TGTGCCAGCAGCCAAGAGACCGCGCAGTATCGTGGCTACACCTTC.

This clonotype has a handful of counts. The chain recombines TRBV15 with TRBJ2-2, with 9 bases fitting TRBD2. The CDR3 loop spans 18 amino acids. With V trimmed by 0 bases and J by 4 bases, 9 bases remained unmatched. Germline CDR1 is LNHNV and CDR2 is YYDKDF (reference sequence). The CDR3 sequence is CATSRDWASGVVTGELFF. DNA of the CDR3: TGTGCCACCAGCAGAGATTGGGCTAGCGGGGTGGTCACCGGGGAGCTGTTTTTT.

This clonotype was seen only a few times. The chain is built from TRBV11-2 and TRBJ1-3; D not certain. The CDR3 is made up of 17 amino acids. V was cut by 5 bases and J by 0 bases, with 17 bases left in between. Germline lookup yields CDR1 SGHAT and CDR2 FQNNGV. CDR3: CASSHPPSGSSGNTIYF. CDR3 coding DNA: TGTGCCAGCAGCCACCCCCCCAGTGGGAGCTCTGGAAACACCATATATTTT.

This clonotype was observed a few times. V gene TRBV19 combines with J gene TRBJ2-6; tentatively, D is TRBD2 (5 bases). V lost 10 bases to trimming and J lost 1 base, with 8 bases between them. The CDR3 spans 13 residues. The V gene's germline CDR1 is LNHDA and CDR2 SQIVND (reference sequence). For the CDR3, the DNA is TGTGCCATAAGGGAGTCTGGGGCCAACGTCCTGACTTTC. Translated: CAIRESGANVLTF.